Below are 30 T cell receptor beta chains sequenced from a single sample in a study of T cells after yellow fever vaccination. One entry per CDR3 protein results from TCRdb running MiXCR on the 5' RACE reads. Of a few hundred thousand distinct CDR3 sequences in the sample, 8.7% were seen once. The sample in question was PBMCs, obtained on the day of the first yellow fever vaccination. Every receptor here comes from a man between 18 and 29 years old who received the YFV17D yellow fever vaccine.

This clonotype was seen at least ten times. This chain connects TRBV7-3 to TRBJ2-3; 12 bases line up with TRBD2. The CDR3 loop spans 17 amino acids. V shed 1 base, J shed 5 bases, and the junction held 7 bases outside the gene matches. Germline V gene data show CDR1 as SGHTA and CDR2 as FQGTGA. CDR3 region: CASSLNRPGLAGDTQYF. The CDR3 DNA is TGTGCCAGCAGCTTAAATCGCCCGGGACTAGCGGGAGATACGCAGTATTTT.

The sample holds a few counts of this clonotype. The chain carries TRBV6-2 or TRBV6-3 and TRBJ2-3; D may be TRBD1 (6 bases). This CDR3 region has 15 residues. Between the trimmed V and J ends, which lost 5 bases and 4 bases, there was a span of 16 bases. CDR1 MNHEY and CDR2 SVGEGT come from the germline V gene. The DNA of the CDR3 is TGTGCCAGCAGTCTACCACAGGGCAAGGCAGATACGCAGTATTTT. Its translation: CASSLPQGKADTQYF.

This clonotype has only a few counts. The chain couples TRBV18 to TRBJ1-1, with D possibly being TRBD1 (6 bases). V dropped 2 bases and J dropped 5 bases, with 15 bases sitting between them. This CDR3 spans 15 amino acids. Germline values: CDR1 KGHSH, CDR2 LQKENI. This chain's CDR3 is CASSPGQGMGTEAFF. The CDR3 DNA reads TGTGCCAGCTCACCAGGTCAGGGGATGGGGACTGAAGCTTTCTTT.

The chain combines TRBV11-2 with TRBJ1-3; 8 positions agree with TRBD1. The V and J ends lost 2 bases and 6 bases, in that order; junction bases with no gene match: 15. Germline V gene sequence: CDR1 SGHAT, CDR2 FQNNGV. The CDR3 runs 18 residues. CDR3 nucleotides: TGTGCCAGCAGCTTAAATCCGGGACAGGCCCTTCTCGAAAACACCATATATTTT. This encodes CASSLNPGQALLENTIYF.

This clonotype was detected a few times. The CDR3 sequence: CAWKDSSEQYF. The CDR3 DNA follows: TGTGCCTGGAAGGACAGTTCGGAGCAGTACTTC. The J gene is TRBJ2-7, the V gene TRBV30, with a tentative D call TRBD1 (6 bases). V lost 4 bases and J lost 7, with 11 bases in between. This CDR3 has 11 residues. Germline values: CDR1 GTSNPN, CDR2 SVGIG (reference sequence).

This clonotype was counted between two and nine times. The chain uses TRBV5-1 and TRBJ2-3; D is perhaps TRBD2 (6 bases). Germline V lookup: CDR1 SGHRS, CDR2 YFSETQ. The CDR3 length is 16 residues. V was cut by 2 bases and J by 5 bases, with 18 bases left in between. CDR3 in amino acids: CASSFEPSGGGDTQYF. The DNA of the CDR3 is TGCGCCAGCAGCTTCGAGCCGAGTGGGGGAGGAGATACGCAGTATTTT.

The chain recombines TRBV20-1 with TRBJ1-6; TRBD1 agrees at 7 bases. CDR1 DFQATT and CDR2 SNEGSKA come from the germline V gene (reference sequence). With 0 bases clipped from V and 9 bases from J, the junction kept 11 bases outside the gene matches. CDR3 length equals 16 residues. CDR3 amino acids: CSARDVIRDSFSPLHF. For the CDR3, the DNA is TGCAGTGCTAGAGATGTGATCCGGGACAGCTTTTCACCCCTCCACTTT.

This clonotype came up a few times. This rearrangement joins TRBV5-1 to TRBJ1-1, with D tentatively TRBD1 (6 bases). There are 15 residues in the CDR3. V was clipped by 1 base and J by 2 bases, with 12 bases between them. The V gene's germline CDR1 is SGHRS and CDR2 YFSETQ. The CDR3 DNA sequence: TGCGCCAGCAGCTTGAGGCAGGGGCTAAACACTGAAGCTTTCTTT. Translated, it gives CASSLRQGLNTEAFF.

This clonotype turned up a few times. The rearrangement uses TRBV6-5 and TRBJ2-3; no firm D call. V was pared by 0 bases and J by 0 bases, with 4 bases between. The CDR3 length is 14 residues. Germline-derived CDR1 and CDR2 are MNHEY and SVGAGI. CDR3 nucleotide sequence: TGTGCCAGCAGTTACTCGCTCAGCACAGATACGCAGTATTTT. This encodes CASSYSLSTDTQYF.

This clonotype was picked up a small number of times. The gene calls are TRBV7-2 and TRBJ2-5, with D maybe TRBD2 (5 bases). V gave up 2 bases and J gave up 7 bases, with 14 bases separating them. Germline CDR1 and CDR2: SGHTA and FQGNSA. The CDR3 runs 14 residues. The CDR3 DNA sequence: TGTGCCAGCAGCTTATCGAGCGAGGGATGGACCCAGTACTTC. This codes for CASSLSSEGWTQYF.

There are a few counts of this clonotype. This chain connects TRBV7-3 to TRBJ2-3; D not certain. The germline V gene encodes CDR1 SGHTA and CDR2 FQGTGA. V was pared by 9 bases and J by 2 bases, with 12 bases between. The CDR3 is 13 residues long. Here the CDR3 DNA reads TGTGCCAGTCGACTGGACCCCACAGATACGCAGTATTTT. As protein: CASRLDPTDTQYF.

This clonotype was seen a few times. The chain employs TRBV7-9 and TRBJ1-2, with D unclear. Trimming took off 5 bases at V and 4 bases at J, with 14 bases between the two ends. This CDR3 spans 14 amino acids. Germline V CDR1 and CDR2: SEHNR, FQNEAQ (reference sequence). CDR3 residues: CASSQTSFGYGYTF. DNA of the CDR3: TGTGCCAGCAGCCAAACAAGCTTCGGCTATGGCTACACCTTC.

This clonotype was observed a handful of times. The chain joins TRBV7-2 to TRBJ1-6, with a weak D call TRBD1 (6 bases). This CDR3 has 15 amino acids. V was shortened by 5 bases and J by 5 bases, with 13 bases between the two germline ends. Per the germline V gene, CDR1 is SGHTA and CDR2 is FQGNSA. This CDR3 is CASSPTGTNNSPLHF. Here the CDR3 DNA reads TGTGCCAGCAGCCCAACCGGGACAAATAATTCACCCCTCCACTTT.

This clonotype appeared a few times. The chain joins TRBV30 to TRBJ2-7; D unresolved. The V end was cut by 0 bases, the J end by 2 bases, with 8 bases between. This CDR3 spans 13 amino acids. CDR1 and CDR2 (germline): GTSNPN, SVGIG (reference sequence). The CDR3 bases are TGTGCCTGGAGTGTGCTGAAGACCTACGAGCAGTACTTC. It is translated as CAWSVLKTYEQYF.

This clonotype has a handful of counts. The chain combines TRBV2 with TRBJ1-2; the match to TRBD1 covers 12 bases. The germline V gene encodes CDR1 SNHLY and CDR2 FYNNEI. CDR3 length: 14 residues. With 5 bases clipped from V and 7 bases from J, the junction kept 5 bases outside the gene matches. This chain's CDR3 is CASSMGTGGAGYTF. DNA of the CDR3: TGTGCCAGCAGTATGGGGACAGGGGGCGCTGGCTACACCTTC.

Only a few counts were recorded for this clonotype. This CDR3 is CATSGTGGQPQHF. CDR3 DNA sequence: TGTGCCACCAGCGGGACAGGCGGTCAGCCCCAGCATTTT. The chain is built from TRBV27 and TRBJ1-5, with TRBD1 matching 8 bases. This CDR3 comprises 13 residues. The junction had 8 bases not matched to a gene; V was cut back by 10 bases and J by 6 bases. CDR1 and CDR2 (germline): MNHEY, SMNVEV (reference sequence).

The V and J genes are TRBV12-3 or TRBV12-4 and TRBJ1-4; D is unresolved. This CDR3 has 12 residues. V lost 3 bases, J lost 8 bases, and 7 bases lay in between. The CDR3 spells CASSLVTEKLFF. The DNA of the CDR3 is TGTGCCAGCAGTTTGGTTACGGAAAAACTGTTTTTT.

This clonotype has at least ten counts. The rearrangement uses TRBV10-3 and TRBJ2-7, with 9 bases that match TRBD1. Germline CDR1 and CDR2: ENHRY and SYGVKD. V lost 6 bases to trimming and J lost 6 bases; unmatched junction nucleotides: 3. This CDR3 has 12 residues. CDR3 protein: CAISRDRVEQYV. The CDR3 region has the DNA TGTGCCATCAGCCGGGACAGGGTCGAGCAGTACGTC.

This clonotype was counted between two and nine times. This chain uses TRBV12-3 or TRBV12-4 with TRBJ1-2; no clear D gene. V lost 6 bases to trimming and J lost 9 bases, with 26 bases between them. CDR3 size: 16 residues. The CDR3 reads CASSPSGSRILLSYTF. DNA of the CDR3: TGTGCCAGCAGCCCATCGGGGTCCAGGATCCTATTAAGCTACACCTTC.

This clonotype was seen many times. V gene TRBV6-1 combines with J gene TRBJ2-5, with no clear D. This CDR3 contains 16 residues. The V end lost 2 bases, the J end lost 5 bases, and 18 bases lay between the germline ends. Germline CDR1 and CDR2: MNHNS and SASEGT. The CDR3 DNA sequence: TGTGCCAGCAGTGAACCCCCCCGGCCCTCGCTGGAGACCCAGTACTTC. Residues: CASSEPPRPSLETQYF.

Only a few counts were recorded for this clonotype. The rearrangement links TRBV20-1 to TRBJ2-2; TRBD1 agrees at 9 bases. The germline CDR1 and CDR2 sequences are DFQATT and SNEGSKA (reference sequence). The junction had 10 bases not matched to a gene; V was cut back by 5 bases and J by 3 bases. This CDR3 is 16 amino acids long. The CDR3 loop reads CSAFRRDREDTGELFF. The CDR3 DNA is TGCAGTGCTTTCCGCCGGGACAGGGAGGACACCGGGGAGCTGTTTTTT.

This clonotype was recorded a few times. The chain is built from TRBV5-1 and TRBJ2-5; unclear D gene. The germline V gene encodes CDR1 SGHRS and CDR2 YFSETQ. Trimming took 2 bases from V and 1 from J, leaving 12 bases between them. The CDR3 runs to 15 residues. CDR3 bases: TGCGCCAGCAGCTTAGGCGATACGGGCCAAGAGACCCAGTACTTC. Protein: CASSLGDTGQETQYF.

The gene calls are TRBV4-3 and TRBJ2-1; D may be TRBD1 (6 bases). Germline CDR1 LGHNA, CDR2 YSLEER. The V end lost 5 bases, the J end lost 10 bases, and 21 bases lay between the germline ends. The CDR3 sequence is 15 residues long. The CDR3 nucleotides read TGCGCCAGCAGCGCCTCCCCGGGACACAAGGTAGAGCAGTTCTTC. As protein: CASSASPGHKVEQFF.

This clonotype was detected only a few times. V gene TRBV6-1 combines with J gene TRBJ1-2, with 8 bases that match TRBD1. CDR3 length equals 14 residues. Germline CDR1 and CDR2: MNHNS and SASEGT. V lost 5 bases, J lost 5 bases, and 7 bases stayed unmatched. CDR3 region: CASSPTGTGYGYTF. The DNA for the CDR3 is TGTGCCAGCAGTCCTACCGGGACAGGATATGGCTACACCTTC.

The chain is built from TRBV12-3 or TRBV12-4 and TRBJ1-1; D perhaps matches TRBD1 (6 bases). The ends were cut back, 6 bases at V and 4 bases at J, with 12 bases in the middle. The CDR3 sequence is 13 residues long. This CDR3 is CASRWGGPTEAFF. CDR3 bases: TGTGCCAGCAGATGGGGGGGGCCCACTGAAGCTTTCTTT.

This clonotype was counted a few times. Written as DNA, the CDR3 is TGCGCCAGCAGCCAAGATTGGTATCCCCGGGGGGATGGCTACACCTTC. Residues: CASSQDWYPRGDGYTF. The chain has TRBV4-3 and TRBJ1-2; D is possibly TRBD1 (5 bases). Deletions cut 0 bases from V and 6 bases from J, with 17 bases between. This CDR3 is built from 16 residues. Germline CDR1 reads LGHNA; CDR2 reads YSLEER.

At least ten counts were recorded for this clonotype. The chain joins TRBV15 to TRBJ2-5, with D uncertain. Trimming pared 5 bases from V and 0 bases from J, leaving 10 bases between. The germline gives CDR1 LNHNV, CDR2 YYDKDF (reference sequence). The CDR3 loop spans 14 amino acids. CDR3 DNA: TGTGCCACCAGCCCACACGGGTACCAAGAGACCCAGTACTTC. Translating gives CATSPHGYQETQYF.

The rearrangement links TRBV6-5 to TRBJ1-4; 7 nucleotides line up with TRBD1. This CDR3 has 14 amino acids. V dropped 0 bases and J dropped 5; count of bases not matched to a gene: 0. The germline gives CDR1 MNHEY, CDR2 SVGAGI. The DNA of the CDR3 is TGTGCCAGCAGTTACTCGACAGGGAATGAAAAACTGTTTTTT. It encodes CASSYSTGNEKLFF.

This clonotype was seen a handful of times. This chain joins TRBV12-3 or TRBV12-4 and TRBJ2-6; TRBD1 agrees at 7 bases. CDR3 length equals 18 residues. Unmatched junction bases numbered 16, after V lost 11 bases and J lost 0 bases. CDR3: CALSFSQGVDSGANVLTF. The CDR3 nucleotides are TGTGCCCTCAGTTTCAGCCAGGGGGTAGACTCTGGGGCCAACGTCCTGACTTTC.

In this sample, this clonotype turned up a few times. The V gene is TRBV5-6, the J gene TRBJ2-3; D gene ambiguous. Germline assignment: CDR1 SGHDT and CDR2 YYEEEE. The V end was cut by 0 bases, the J end by 4 bases, with 9 bases between. The CDR3 loop spans 14 amino acids. CDR3 in DNA: TGTGCCAGCAGCTTGGTCCCGTACGCAGATACGCAGTATTTT. It is translated as CASSLVPYADTQYF.